The rows below give T cell receptor beta chains drawn from one sample of a study of blood T cell repertoires in COVID-19. Sequencing used immunoSEQ multiplex PCR; TCRdb keeps in-frame clones, though not all of them. Here the sample spans 140,000 to 150,000 clones, 84% being singletons. Sequencing used peripheral blood. The receptors originated from a man aged 60 to 75 with active or convalescent COVID-19. The CDR3 runs from the conserved cysteine through the conserved F or W. The order of the fields is J gene, clone size, V gene, D gene, CDR3 DNA, CDR3 protein. A D gene is named only where the DNA matches it firmly. Part of the rows lack a size; the others show once, few, many or a class for expanded clones.

j_gene: TRBJ1-1
abundance: -
v_gene: TRBV7-2
d_gene: -
CDR3nt: TGTGCCAGCGGCCGGAGGGACACTGAAGCTTTCTTT
CDR3aa: CASGRRDTEAFF

j_gene: TRBJ2-3
abundance: -
v_gene: TRBV19
d_gene: -
CDR3nt: TGTGCCAGTAGTAGACCAGCGGCGGCAGATACGCAGTATTTT
CDR3aa: CASSRPAAADTQYF

j_gene: TRBJ1-3
abundance: -
v_gene: TRBV29-1
d_gene: -
CDR3nt: TGCAGCGTCGATACAGGCGTCTCTGGAAACACCATATATTTT
CDR3aa: CSVDTGVSGNTIYF

j_gene: TRBJ1-5
abundance: -
v_gene: TRBV6-5
d_gene: TRBD1
CDR3nt: TGTGCCAGCAGCGACGACAGGGGGCTCAGGCAGCCCCAGCATTTT
CDR3aa: CASSDDRGLRQPQHF

j_gene: TRBJ2-2
abundance: -
v_gene: TRBV11-2
d_gene: -
CDR3nt: TGTGCCAGCAGCCCCCGGTCCACCGGGGAGCTGTTTTTT
CDR3aa: CASSPRSTGELFF

j_gene: TRBJ1-2
abundance: -
v_gene: TRBV5-1
d_gene: TRBD1
CDR3nt: TGCGCCAGCAGCTTACTGACAGGGGGTGGTGGCTACACCTTC
CDR3aa: CASSLLTGGGGYTF

j_gene: TRBJ1-2
abundance: -
v_gene: TRBV5-6
d_gene: TRBD1
CDR3nt: TGTGCCAGCAGCTTTTGGACAGGGGATGGCTACACCTTC
CDR3aa: CASSFWTGDGYTF

j_gene: TRBJ2-4
abundance: -
v_gene: TRBV7-9
d_gene: -
CDR3nt: TGTGCCAGCAGCTTAGAGGGCGGGGCCAAAAACATTCAGTACTTC
CDR3aa: CASSLEGGAKNIQYF

j_gene: TRBJ2-6
abundance: -
v_gene: TRBV4-3
d_gene: -
CDR3nt: TGCGCCAGCAGCCAAGGTGATAGGGGGATCTCTGGGGCCAACGTCCTGACTTTC
CDR3aa: CASSQGDRGISGANVLTF

j_gene: TRBJ2-7
abundance: -
v_gene: TRBV27
d_gene: -
CDR3nt: TGTGCCAGCAGTTTAGGGGCGGGGATATACGAGCAGTACTTC
CDR3aa: CASSLGAGIYEQYF

j_gene: TRBJ2-2
abundance: once
v_gene: TRBV19
d_gene: TRBD2
CDR3nt: TGTGCCAGTCTAGATTATTCCGGGGGGTTTACCGGGGAGCTGTTTTTT
CDR3aa: CASLDYSGGFTGELFF

j_gene: TRBJ2-1
abundance: -
v_gene: TRBV11-2
d_gene: -
CDR3nt: TGTGCCAGCAGCTTAGATGGGGGTCGCAGGGGCCACAATGAGCAGTTCTTC
CDR3aa: CASSLDGGRRGHNEQFF

j_gene: TRBJ2-3
abundance: -
v_gene: TRBV13
d_gene: -
CDR3nt: TGTGCCAGCAGCTTATTATCACAGCCAAATACGCAGTATTTT
CDR3aa: CASSLLSQPNTQYF

j_gene: TRBJ1-1
abundance: -
v_gene: TRBV5-1
d_gene: -
CDR3nt: TGCGCCAGCAGCCCCGGACAGAACACTGAAGCTTTCTTT
CDR3aa: CASSPGQNTEAFF

j_gene: TRBJ1-5
abundance: -
v_gene: TRBV13
d_gene: -
CDR3nt: TGTGCCAGCAGCTTAGATCAACCGGGACAACATAGCAATCAGCCCCAGCATTTT
CDR3aa: CASSLDQPGQHSNQPQHF

j_gene: TRBJ1-1
abundance: once
v_gene: TRBV6-5
d_gene: -
CDR3nt: TGTGCCAGCAGTTACCAGGGGCAGGGCACTGAAGCTTTCTTT
CDR3aa: CASSYQGQGTEAFF

j_gene: TRBJ1-2
abundance: -
v_gene: TRBV9
d_gene: TRBD1
CDR3nt: TGTGCCAGCAGTCCGACAGGGGGCATCGATGGCTACACCTTC
CDR3aa: CASSPTGGIDGYTF

j_gene: TRBJ2-4
abundance: -
v_gene: TRBV6-2/TRBV6-3
d_gene: TRBD2
CDR3nt: TGTGCCAGCAGTTACCTTAGCGGGGGGATAAACATTCAGTACTTC
CDR3aa: CASSYLSGGINIQYF

j_gene: TRBJ1-1
abundance: -
v_gene: TRBV2
d_gene: -
CDR3nt: TGTGCCAGCAGTGGCGAGTTCCCCGAAGCTTTCTTT
CDR3aa: CASSGEFPEAFF

j_gene: TRBJ1-5
abundance: -
v_gene: TRBV6-5
d_gene: TRBD1
CDR3nt: TGTGCCAGCAGACTGACAGGGCCTAATCAGCCCCAGCATTTT
CDR3aa: CASRLTGPNQPQHF

j_gene: TRBJ2-2
abundance: -
v_gene: TRBV25-1
d_gene: TRBD2
CDR3nt: TGTGCCAGCAGTGAATATAACCTAGCGGGCCACACCGGGGAGCTGTTTTTT
CDR3aa: CASSEYNLAGHTGELFF

j_gene: TRBJ1-1
abundance: -
v_gene: TRBV20-1
d_gene: -
CDR3nt: TGCAGTGCTAGCGGACAGTTAGGAGCTTTCTTT
CDR3aa: CSASGQLGAFF

j_gene: TRBJ2-2
abundance: -
v_gene: TRBV4-3
d_gene: -
CDR3nt: TGCGCCAGCAGCCAAGATCGGGGCAGGGGCACCGGGGAGCTGTTTTTT
CDR3aa: CASSQDRGRGTGELFF

j_gene: TRBJ1-2
abundance: few
v_gene: TRBV4-1
d_gene: -
CDR3nt: TGCGCCAGCAGCCAAGTGGTGGCCTCTAACTATGGCTACACCTTC
CDR3aa: CASSQVVASNYGYTF

j_gene: TRBJ1-4
abundance: -
v_gene: TRBV18
d_gene: -
CDR3nt: TGTGCCAGCTCACCATTTCCCTTGGCAGGCAATGAAAAACTGTTTTTT
CDR3aa: CASSPFPLAGNEKLFF

j_gene: TRBJ1-1
abundance: few
v_gene: TRBV4-3
d_gene: -
CDR3nt: TGCGCCAGCAGCTCAGGGGACGGATTGGGAGCTTTCTTT
CDR3aa: CASSSGDGLGAFF

j_gene: TRBJ1-4
abundance: -
v_gene: TRBV6-2/TRBV6-3
d_gene: -
CDR3nt: TGTGCCAGCAGTAGTACAGGTGCAACTAATGAAAAACTGTTTTTT
CDR3aa: CASSSTGATNEKLFF

j_gene: TRBJ2-5
abundance: -
v_gene: TRBV10-1
d_gene: -
CDR3nt: TGCGCCAGCAGTGAGTACAGGGAGGAGACCCAGTACTTC
CDR3aa: CASSEYREETQYF

j_gene: TRBJ1-4
abundance: -
v_gene: TRBV12-3/TRBV12-4
d_gene: -
CDR3nt: TGTGCCAGCAAGGAGGCAACTAATGAAAAACTGTTTTTT
CDR3aa: CASKEATNEKLFF

j_gene: TRBJ1-1
abundance: -
v_gene: TRBV3-1/TRBV3-2
d_gene: -
CDR3nt: TGTGCCAGCAGCCCTATCCAGGGTTCAGCTTTCTTT
CDR3aa: CASSPIQGSAFF

j_gene: TRBJ2-1
abundance: -
v_gene: TRBV19
d_gene: TRBD1
CDR3nt: TGTGCCAGTAGAGGGACAGGGAAGGATGAGCAGTTCTTC
CDR3aa: CASRGTGKDEQFF

j_gene: TRBJ2-1
abundance: -
v_gene: TRBV24-1
d_gene: -
CDR3nt: TGTGCCACCAGTGATGTTAGTCCGTACAATGAGCAGTTCTTC
CDR3aa: CATSDVSPYNEQFF

j_gene: TRBJ1-1
abundance: -
v_gene: TRBV6-6
d_gene: TRBD1
CDR3nt: TGTGCCAGCGGGACAGGGGCTACTGAAGCTTTCTTT
CDR3aa: CASGTGATEAFF

j_gene: TRBJ2-7
abundance: -
v_gene: TRBV4-1
d_gene: -
CDR3nt: TGCGCCAGCAGCCGGAGGGTCGGGATCGGAGGGAACTACGAGCAGTACTTC
CDR3aa: CASSRRVGIGGNYEQYF

j_gene: TRBJ2-3
abundance: -
v_gene: TRBV7-2
d_gene: TRBD1
CDR3nt: TGTGCCAGCAGCTTGGACAGGGGTACGCAGTATTTT
CDR3aa: CASSLDRGTQYF

j_gene: TRBJ1-5
abundance: -
v_gene: TRBV19
d_gene: TRBD1
CDR3nt: TGTGCCAGTAGCGCCCTCGACAGGGGCAATCAGCCCCAGCATTTT
CDR3aa: CASSALDRGNQPQHF

j_gene: TRBJ1-2
abundance: -
v_gene: TRBV27
d_gene: -
CDR3nt: TGTGCCAGCAGTTCCCTGGACAGTCTTGGCTACACCTTC
CDR3aa: CASSSLDSLGYTF

j_gene: TRBJ1-5
abundance: -
v_gene: TRBV18
d_gene: -
CDR3nt: TGTGCCAGCTCACCAAACGCCCCAAGTACAAGCAATCAGCCCCAGCATTTT
CDR3aa: CASSPNAPSTSNQPQHF

j_gene: TRBJ2-1
abundance: -
v_gene: TRBV11-3
d_gene: -
CDR3nt: TGTGCCAGCAGCTTGGAGGGGAGCAATGAGCAGTTCTTC
CDR3aa: CASSLEGSNEQFF